This TCR beta chain was retrieved from a study of control samples from healthy donors and cancer patients. The table lists this clone with a count of one. Assay used: immunoSEQ multiplex PCR; TCRdb lists only in-frame clones, some missing. The sample records 350,000 to 450,000 clones, roughly 90% being singletons. Between the trimmed V and J ends, which lost 2 bases and 0 bases, there was a span of 10 bases. The CDR3 contains 16 residues. Germline V lookup: CDR1 MDHEN, CDR2 SYDVKM. The sequencing input was PBMCs. This sequence was found in a man in his forties with head and neck cancer. This chain connects TRBV28 to TRBJ1-4, with D maybe TRBD1 (5 bases). The CDR3 nucleotides read TGTGCCAGCAGTTTAAAAGGGGCAGCAACTAATGAAAAACTGTTTTTT. As protein: CASSLKGAATNEKLFF.